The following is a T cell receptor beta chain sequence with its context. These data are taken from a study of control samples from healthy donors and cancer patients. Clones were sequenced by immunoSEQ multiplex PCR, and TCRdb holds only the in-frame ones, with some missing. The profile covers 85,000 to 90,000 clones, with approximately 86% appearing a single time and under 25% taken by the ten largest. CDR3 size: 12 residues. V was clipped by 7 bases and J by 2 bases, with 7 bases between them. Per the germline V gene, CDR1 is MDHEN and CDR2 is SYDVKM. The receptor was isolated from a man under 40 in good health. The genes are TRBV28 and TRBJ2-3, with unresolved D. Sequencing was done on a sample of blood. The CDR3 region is CASTLDTDTQYF. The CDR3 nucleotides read TGTGCCAGCACCCTTGACACAGATACGCAGTATTTT.